These 20 T cell receptor beta chains came from one sample sequenced in a study of CD4 T cells in relation to SARS-CoV-2 and coronaviruses. Unexposed donor CD4+ T cells date from about 2011-2018, before the COVID-19 pandemic. The cells were cultured for under twelve days before CD4+ T cells were isolated. No antigen is known for these receptors. The protocol was immunoSEQ multiplex PCR, while the TCRdb copy is restricted to in-frame clones and leaves out a portion. The sample holds about 24,000 clones; over 70% are singletons and the top ten take about 16%. Sequenced sample: CD4+ T cells from PBMCs, cultured in vitro. The receptor source for this set is a human donor in good health.

The rearrangement links TRBV27 to TRBJ2-2; D unclear. CDR3 length equals 15 residues. The germline CDR1 and CDR2 sequences are MNHEY and SMNVEV (reference sequence). With 5 bases removed from V and 2 bases from J, the gap between germline ends came to 12 bases. CDR3 amino acids: CASSPSSLNTGELFF. CDR3 nucleotide sequence: TGTGCCAGCAGTCCCTCGTCCCTAAACACCGGGGAGCTGTTTTTT.

The J gene is TRBJ2-1, the V gene TRBV9; 9 nucleotides line up with TRBD2. From germline, CDR1 is SGDLS and CDR2 YYNGEE. This CDR3 contains 15 residues. V lost 0 bases to trimming and J lost 4 bases; unmatched junction nucleotides: 2. The CDR3 nucleotides read TGTGCCAGCAGCGTAGGACTAGCGGAGTACAATGAGCAGTTCTTC. Translation gives CASSVGLAEYNEQFF.

J is TRBJ1-5 and V is TRBV6-2 or TRBV6-3; 8 bases are shared with TRBD1. This CDR3 is 16 amino acids long. Germline loops: CDR1 MNHEY, CDR2 SVGEGT. V dropped 5 bases and J dropped 4; count of bases not matched to a gene: 10. Here the CDR3 reads CASSSTGTGPNQPQHF. DNA for the CDR3: TGTGCCAGCAGTAGTACCGGGACAGGCCCAAATCAGCCCCAGCATTTT.

The chain joins TRBV7-8 to TRBJ2-7; 8 bases fit TRBD2. Trimming at V came to 5 bases and at J to 3 bases, leaving 6 bases not matched to a gene. Germline CDR1 SGHVS, CDR2 FQNEAQ. This CDR3 is 14 amino acids long. The CDR3 loop reads CASSPRLASYEQYF. CDR3 coding DNA: TGTGCCAGCAGCCCCAGACTAGCGAGCTACGAGCAGTACTTC. The full variable domain, its missing parts supplied by reference TRBV7-8 and TRBJ2-7, is GAGVSQSPRYKVAKRGQDVALRCDPISGHVSLFWYQQALGQGPEFLTYFQNEAQLDKSGLPSDRFFAERPEGSVSTLKIQRTQQEDSAVYLCASSPRLASYEQYFGPGTRLTVT.

This sequence joins TRBV7-9 and TRBJ2-5; 7 bases fit TRBD2. With V trimmed by 1 base and J by 5 bases, 13 bases remained unmatched. This CDR3 has 17 amino acids. CDR1 SEHNR and CDR2 FQNEAQ come from the germline V gene (reference sequence). CDR3 amino acids: CASSLDPSGMGGETQYF. DNA of the CDR3: TGTGCCAGCAGCTTAGATCCTAGCGGCATGGGGGGGGAGACCCAGTACTTC.

This chain connects TRBV15 to TRBJ1-4; D is perhaps TRBD1 (5 bases). CDR1 and CDR2 (germline): LNHNV, YYDKDF (reference sequence). Trimming took off 0 bases at V and 12 bases at J, with 8 bases between the two ends. CDR3 length equals 12 residues. DNA of the CDR3: TGTGCCACCAGCAGAGATCACAGGCAACTGTTTTTT. This sequence encodes CATSRDHRQLFF.

J is TRBJ2-2 and V is TRBV9; 14 positions agree with TRBD2. This CDR3 spans 18 amino acids. Looked up from germline, CDR1 is SGDLS and CDR2 is YYNGEE. After removal of 1 base from V and 4 bases from J, the junction contained 6 bases not matched to a gene. The CDR3 loop reads CASSVRGGLAGVTGELFF. The CDR3 DNA follows: TGTGCCAGCAGCGTAAGGGGGGGACTAGCGGGGGTCACCGGGGAGCTGTTTTTT.

V is TRBV5-5 and J is TRBJ2-1; 12 bases are a match to TRBD2. Germline CDR1 SGHKS, CDR2 YYEKEE (reference sequence). This CDR3 has 16 amino acids. J lost 9 bases, V lost 0 bases, and 7 bases had no gene match. CDR3 in amino acids: CASSLGLAGVLCEQFF. CDR3 DNA sequence: TGTGCCAGCAGCTTGGGACTAGCGGGAGTTCTATGTGAGCAGTTCTTC.

This clone showed up just once. The CDR3 nucleotides are TGTGCCAGCAGTGAGGGGTTGCGACAGGCGGAAGCTTTCTTT. It is translated as CASSEGLRQAEAFF. The rearrangement links TRBV6-1 to TRBJ1-1, with D maybe TRBD1 (6 bases). The germline V and J ends were trimmed by 3 bases and 8 bases, with 16 bases remaining between them. CDR1 is MNHNS and CDR2 is SASEGT in the germline V gene. The CDR3 length is 14 residues.

The rearrangement joins TRBV9 to TRBJ2-7; D not resolved. Between the trimmed V and J ends, which lost 0 bases and 0 bases, there was a span of 13 bases. The CDR3 totals 16 residues. CDR1 is SGDLS and CDR2 is YYNGEE in the germline V gene. The CDR3 DNA is TGTGCCAGCAGCGTAGACGCCGGCTCTAGCTCCTACGAGCAGTACTTC. Translated, it gives CASSVDAGSSSYEQYF.

The chain employs TRBV7-9 and TRBJ1-1, with TRBD1 as a possible D gene (6 bases). The ends were cut back, 5 bases at V and 4 bases at J, with 20 bases in the middle. CDR1 SEHNR and CDR2 FQNEAQ come from the germline V gene (reference sequence). This CDR3 has 16 residues. The CDR3 DNA is TGTGCCAGCAGCCGGGGGGCGACCGGGAGGGGCACTGAAGCTTTCTTT. Translation gives CASSRGATGRGTEAFF.

The chain is built from TRBV24-1 and TRBJ2-1; no clear D. Trimming cost V 9 bases and J 1 base, with 15 bases left between them. Germline CDR1 reads KGHDR; CDR2 reads SFDVKD. The CDR3 loop spans 15 amino acids. In nucleotides, the CDR3 is TGTGCCACCGAAGATGCACATAGTTCCTACAATGAGCAGTTCTTC. Protein product: CATEDAHSSYNEQFF.

The J gene is TRBJ2-1, the V gene TRBV30; 9 positions agree with TRBD2. This CDR3 has 13 amino acids. Trimming cost V 3 bases and J 9 bases; bases outside gene matches: 6. From germline, CDR1 is GTSNPN and CDR2 SVGIG (reference sequence). DNA of the CDR3: TGTGCCTGGAGGCGGGTAGCGGGAGCTGAGCAGTTCTTC. Protein sequence: CAWRRVAGAEQFF.

The J gene is TRBJ2-3, the V gene TRBV3-1 (or the pseudogene TRBV3-2); D gene uncertain. The CDR3 is 14 amino acids. Trimming removed 3 bases at V and 7 bases at J, with 14 bases between. CDR1 and CDR2 (germline): LGHDT, YNNKEL (reference sequence). The CDR3 sequence is CASSQAPGEYTQYF. Here the CDR3 DNA reads TGTGCCAGCAGCCAGGCCCCGGGTGAATATACGCAGTATTTT.

V usage is TRBV2 and J usage is TRBJ2-7, with TRBD1 as a possible D gene (7 bases). V shed 5 bases and J shed 4 bases, with 18 bases lying between them. This CDR3 has 15 residues. Per germline, CDR1 SNHLY and CDR2 FYNNEI. CDR3 region: CASSSRQGRGYEQYF. Written as DNA, the CDR3 is TGTGCCAGCAGTTCGCGACAGGGTCGGGGGTACGAGCAGTACTTC.

The V and J genes are TRBV20-1 and TRBJ1-5, with D unclear. The V gene lost 3 bases and the J gene lost 2 bases, with 11 bases spanning the gap. This CDR3 is 14 amino acids long. CDR1 DFQATT and CDR2 SNEGSKA come from the germline V gene (reference sequence). Here the CDR3 DNA reads TGCAGTGCTAGTCCCCAGAGAGGCAATCAGCCCCAGCATTTT. This encodes CSASPQRGNQPQHF.

The chain is built from TRBV12-3 or TRBV12-4 and TRBJ2-2; D is ambiguous. The length of the CDR3 is 13 residues. Between the trimmed V and J ends, which lost 5 bases and 1 base, there was a span of 5 bases. CDR3 amino acids: CASSRLNTGELFF. The CDR3 DNA is TGTGCCAGCAGTCGATTGAACACCGGGGAGCTGTTTTTT.

This clone was detected a few times. The chain recombines TRBV4-1 with TRBJ1-2, with a tentative D call TRBD1 (6 bases). V gave up 0 bases and J gave up 4 bases, with 12 bases separating them. The V gene's germline CDR1 is MGHRA and CDR2 YSYEKL. This CDR3 comprises 15 residues. DNA for the CDR3: TGCGCCAGCAGCCAAGATCGGGGGCAGCCCTATGGCTACACCTTC. Protein: CASSQDRGQPYGYTF.

The chain recombines TRBV7-3 with TRBJ2-3; tentatively, D is TRBD2 (6 bases). V was shortened by 4 bases and J by 2 bases, with 16 bases between the two germline ends. The CDR3 is 16 residues long. Germline CDR1 SGHTA, CDR2 FQGTGA. CDR3 loop: CASSSFGGGPTDTQYF. Here the CDR3 DNA reads TGTGCCAGCAGCTCGTTCGGGGGAGGACCCACAGATACGCAGTATTTT.

V usage is TRBV19 and J usage is TRBJ1-4; tentative D call: TRBD1 (5 bases). Per the germline V gene, CDR1 is LNHDA and CDR2 is SQIVND (reference sequence). The V and J ends lost 7 bases and 5 bases respectively, with 32 bases between them. This CDR3 contains 20 residues. CDR3 protein: CASTTGRWSRGNEGNEKLFF. CDR3 bases: TGTGCCAGTACCACCGGACGTTGGAGCCGAGGGAACGAGGGGAATGAAAAACTGTTTTTT.